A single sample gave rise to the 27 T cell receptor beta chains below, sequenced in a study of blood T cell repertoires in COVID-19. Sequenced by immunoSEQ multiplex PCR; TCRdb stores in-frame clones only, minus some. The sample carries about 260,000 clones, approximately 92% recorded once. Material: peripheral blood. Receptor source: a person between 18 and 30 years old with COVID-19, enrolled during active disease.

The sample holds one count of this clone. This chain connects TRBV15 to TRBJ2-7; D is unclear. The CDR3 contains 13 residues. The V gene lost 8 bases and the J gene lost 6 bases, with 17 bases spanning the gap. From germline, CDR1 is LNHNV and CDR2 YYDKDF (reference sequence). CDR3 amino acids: CATAEDRLAEQYF. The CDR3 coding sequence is TGTGCCACCGCGGAAGACCGCCTGGCCGAGCAGTACTTC.

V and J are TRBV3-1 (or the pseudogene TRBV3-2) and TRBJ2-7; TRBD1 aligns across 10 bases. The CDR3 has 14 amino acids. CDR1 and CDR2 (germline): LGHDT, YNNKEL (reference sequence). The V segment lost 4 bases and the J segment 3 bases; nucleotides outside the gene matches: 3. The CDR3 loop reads CASSRGTGDYEQYF. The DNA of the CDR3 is TGTGCCAGCAGCCGCGGGACAGGGGACTACGAGCAGTACTTC.

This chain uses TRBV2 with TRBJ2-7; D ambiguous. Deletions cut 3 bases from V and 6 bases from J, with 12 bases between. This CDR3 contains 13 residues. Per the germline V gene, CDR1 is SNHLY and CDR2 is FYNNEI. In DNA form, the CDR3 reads TGTGCCAGCAGTGAGTCAGGTCTTACCGAGCAGTACTTC. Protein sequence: CASSESGLTEQYF.

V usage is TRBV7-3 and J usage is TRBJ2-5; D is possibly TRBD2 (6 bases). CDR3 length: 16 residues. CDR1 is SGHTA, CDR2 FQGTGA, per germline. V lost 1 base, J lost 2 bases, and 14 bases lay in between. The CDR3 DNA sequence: TGTGCCAGCAGCTTAAGCCGCGGGACCCCTCAAGAGACCCAGTACTTC. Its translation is CASSLSRGTPQETQYF.

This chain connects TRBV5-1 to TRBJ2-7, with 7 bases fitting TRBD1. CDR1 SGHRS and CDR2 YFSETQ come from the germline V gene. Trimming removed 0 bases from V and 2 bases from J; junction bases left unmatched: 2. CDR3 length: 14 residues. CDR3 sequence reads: CASSLETGAYEQYF. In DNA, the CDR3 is TGCGCCAGCAGCTTGGAAACAGGGGCCTACGAGCAGTACTTC.

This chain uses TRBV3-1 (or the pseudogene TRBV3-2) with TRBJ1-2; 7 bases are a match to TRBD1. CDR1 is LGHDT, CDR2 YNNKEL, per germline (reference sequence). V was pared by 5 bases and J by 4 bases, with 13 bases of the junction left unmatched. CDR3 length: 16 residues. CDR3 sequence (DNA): TGTGCCAGCAGCGCTCAGACAGGGACGGGGGTCTATGGCTACACCTTC. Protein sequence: CASSAQTGTGVYGYTF.

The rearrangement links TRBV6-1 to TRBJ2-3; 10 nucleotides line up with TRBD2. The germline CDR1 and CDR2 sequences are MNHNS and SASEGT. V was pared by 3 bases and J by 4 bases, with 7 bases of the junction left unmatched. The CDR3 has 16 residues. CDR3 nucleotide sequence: TGTGCCAGCAGTGAGGTCGGACTAGCGGTTCCAGATACGCAGTATTTT. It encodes CASSEVGLAVPDTQYF.

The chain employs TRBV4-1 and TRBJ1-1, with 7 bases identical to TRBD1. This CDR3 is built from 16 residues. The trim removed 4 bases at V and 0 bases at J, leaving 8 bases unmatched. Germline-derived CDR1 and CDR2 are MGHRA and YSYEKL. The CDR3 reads CASSPVQGQMNTEAFF. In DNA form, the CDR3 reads TGCGCCAGCAGCCCCGTTCAGGGACAGATGAACACTGAAGCTTTCTTT.

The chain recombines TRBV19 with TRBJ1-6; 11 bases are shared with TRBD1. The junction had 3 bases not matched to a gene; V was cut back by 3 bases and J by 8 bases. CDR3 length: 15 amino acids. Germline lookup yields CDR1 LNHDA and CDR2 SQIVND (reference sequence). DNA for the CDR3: TGTGCCAGTAGTATTGGGACAGGGGGTGATTCACCCCTCCACTTT. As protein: CASSIGTGGDSPLHF.

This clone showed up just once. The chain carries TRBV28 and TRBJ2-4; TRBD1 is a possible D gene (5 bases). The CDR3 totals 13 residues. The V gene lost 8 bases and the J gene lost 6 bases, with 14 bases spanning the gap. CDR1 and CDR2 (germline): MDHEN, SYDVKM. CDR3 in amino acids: CASRLKGVNIQYF. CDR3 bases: TGTGCCAGCCGACTCAAAGGGGTAAACATTCAGTACTTC.

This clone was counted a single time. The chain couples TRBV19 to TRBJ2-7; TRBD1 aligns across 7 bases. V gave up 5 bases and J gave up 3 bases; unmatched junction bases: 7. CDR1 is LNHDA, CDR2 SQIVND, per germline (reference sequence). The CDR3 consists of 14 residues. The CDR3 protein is CASSPGTVVYEQYF. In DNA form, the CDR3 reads TGTGCCAGTAGTCCCGGGACAGTTGTCTACGAGCAGTACTTC.

In DNA, the CDR3 is TGTGCCAGCAGCTGGGACAGGGGGATTGGAGCTTTCTTT. Residues: CASSWDRGIGAFF. The chain joins TRBV3-1 (or the pseudogene TRBV3-2) to TRBJ1-1; 11 nucleotides line up with TRBD1. J gave up 10 bases and V 5 bases, and 6 bases lay outside the gene matches. Per the germline V gene, CDR1 is LGHDT and CDR2 is YNNKEL (reference sequence). This CDR3 comprises 13 residues.

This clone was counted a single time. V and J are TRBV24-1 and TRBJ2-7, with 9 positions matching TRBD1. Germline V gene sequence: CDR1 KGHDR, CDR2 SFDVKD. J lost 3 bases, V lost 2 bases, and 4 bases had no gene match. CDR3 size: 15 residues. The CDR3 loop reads CATSDSGQGIYEQYF. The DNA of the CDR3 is TGTGCCACCAGTGATTCGGGACAGGGAATCTACGAGCAGTACTTC.

CDR3 sequence: CASSLILGLAGVPYEQYF. CDR3 nucleotide sequence: TGTGCCAGCAGTTTAATCCTCGGCCTAGCGGGAGTCCCCTACGAGCAGTACTTC. V and J are TRBV27 and TRBJ2-7; 10 bases line up with TRBD2. V dropped 2 bases and J dropped 2; count of bases not matched to a gene: 12. Germline V CDR1 and CDR2: MNHEY, SMNVEV (reference sequence). This CDR3 has 18 residues.

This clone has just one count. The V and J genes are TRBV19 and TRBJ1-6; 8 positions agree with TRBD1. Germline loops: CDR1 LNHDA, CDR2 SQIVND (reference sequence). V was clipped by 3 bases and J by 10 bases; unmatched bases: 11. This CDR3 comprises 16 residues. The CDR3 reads CASSISLGQGISPLHF. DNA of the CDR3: TGTGCCAGTAGTATTTCCCTCGGACAGGGAATATCACCCCTCCACTTT.

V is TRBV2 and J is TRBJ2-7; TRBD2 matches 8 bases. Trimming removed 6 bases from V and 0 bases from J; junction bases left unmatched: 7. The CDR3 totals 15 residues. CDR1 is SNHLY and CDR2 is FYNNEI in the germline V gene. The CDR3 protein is CASREGAGVSYEQYF. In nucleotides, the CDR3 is TGTGCCAGCAGGGAGGGAGCGGGGGTCTCCTACGAGCAGTACTTC. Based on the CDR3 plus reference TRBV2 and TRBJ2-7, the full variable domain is EPEVTQTPSHQVTQMGQEVILRCVPISNHLYFYWYRQILGQKVEFLVSFYNNEISEKSEIFDDQFSVERPDGSNFTLKIRSTKLEDSAMYFCASREGAGVSYEQYFGPGTRLTVT.

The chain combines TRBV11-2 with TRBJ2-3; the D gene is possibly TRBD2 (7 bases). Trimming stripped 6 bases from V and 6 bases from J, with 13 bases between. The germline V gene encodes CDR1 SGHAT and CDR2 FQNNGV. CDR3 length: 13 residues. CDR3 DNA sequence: TGTGCCAGCAGTGAGGGGGGGGACGATACGCAGTATTTT. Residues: CASSEGGDDTQYF.

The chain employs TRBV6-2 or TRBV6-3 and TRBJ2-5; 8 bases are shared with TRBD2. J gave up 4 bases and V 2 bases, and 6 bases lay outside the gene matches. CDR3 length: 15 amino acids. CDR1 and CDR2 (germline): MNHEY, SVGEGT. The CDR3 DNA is TGTGCCAGCAGTTACACTAGCGGAGCGCTAGAGACCCAGTACTTC. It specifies CASSYTSGALETQYF.

The CDR3, as DNA: TGTGCCAGTAGTATACCAGGGAACGAGCAGTACTTC. It codes for CASSIPGNEQYF. This chain uses TRBV19 with TRBJ2-7; perhaps TRBD1 as D (5 bases). The CDR3 is 12 residues long. V dropped 2 bases and J dropped 5 bases, with 7 bases sitting between them. Looked up from germline, CDR1 is LNHDA and CDR2 is SQIVND (reference sequence).

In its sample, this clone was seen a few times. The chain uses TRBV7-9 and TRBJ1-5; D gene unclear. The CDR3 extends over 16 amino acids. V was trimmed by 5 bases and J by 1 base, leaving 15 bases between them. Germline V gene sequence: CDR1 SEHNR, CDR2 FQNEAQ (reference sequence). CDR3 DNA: TGTGCCAGCAGCCCTTTTAAACGCGAGAGCAATCAGCCCCAGCATTTT. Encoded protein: CASSPFKRESNQPQHF.

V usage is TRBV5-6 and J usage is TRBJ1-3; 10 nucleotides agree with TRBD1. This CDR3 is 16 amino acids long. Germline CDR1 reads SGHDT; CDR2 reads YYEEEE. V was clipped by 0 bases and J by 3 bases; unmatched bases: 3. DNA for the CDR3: TGTGCCAGCAGCTTGGGTGACAGGGGGCTTGGAAACACCATATATTTT. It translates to CASSLGDRGLGNTIYF.

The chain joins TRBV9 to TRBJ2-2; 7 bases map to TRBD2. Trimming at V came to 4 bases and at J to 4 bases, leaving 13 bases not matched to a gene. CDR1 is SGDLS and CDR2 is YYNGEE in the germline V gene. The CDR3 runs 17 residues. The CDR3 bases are TGTGCCAGCAGCTTTCCCGTGACGGGAGGCCCCACCGGGGAGCTGTTTTTT. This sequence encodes CASSFPVTGGPTGELFF.

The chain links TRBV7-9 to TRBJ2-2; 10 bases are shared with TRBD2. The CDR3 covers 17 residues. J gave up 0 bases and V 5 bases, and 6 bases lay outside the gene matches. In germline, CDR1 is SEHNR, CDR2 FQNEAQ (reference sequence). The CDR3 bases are TGTGCCAGCAGCGGAACTAGCGGGGCCCCGAACACCGGGGAGCTGTTTTTT. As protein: CASSGTSGAPNTGELFF.

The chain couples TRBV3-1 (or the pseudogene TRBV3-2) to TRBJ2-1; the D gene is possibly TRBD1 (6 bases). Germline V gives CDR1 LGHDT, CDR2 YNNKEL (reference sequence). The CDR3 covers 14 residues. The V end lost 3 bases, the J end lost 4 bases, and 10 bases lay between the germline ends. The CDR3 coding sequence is TGTGCCAGCAGCCAGTGGCAGGGGTACAATGAGCAGTTCTTC. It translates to CASSQWQGYNEQFF.

The CDR3 DNA follows: TGTGCCAGCAGCCACAGGGGGGCTGGGGCCAACGTCCTGACTTTC. Its protein product is CASSHRGAGANVLTF. J is TRBJ2-6 and V is TRBV27, with 8 positions matching TRBD1. The CDR3 sequence is 15 residues long. V shed 6 bases, J shed 2 bases, and the junction held 3 bases outside the gene matches. Germline V gene data show CDR1 as MNHEY and CDR2 as SMNVEV (reference sequence).

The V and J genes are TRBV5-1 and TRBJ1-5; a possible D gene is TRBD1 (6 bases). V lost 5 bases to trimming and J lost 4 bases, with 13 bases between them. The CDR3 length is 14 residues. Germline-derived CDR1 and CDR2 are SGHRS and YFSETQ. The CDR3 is CASSPDRRNQPQHF. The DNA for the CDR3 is TGCGCCAGCAGTCCAGACAGGAGGAATCAGCCCCAGCATTTT.

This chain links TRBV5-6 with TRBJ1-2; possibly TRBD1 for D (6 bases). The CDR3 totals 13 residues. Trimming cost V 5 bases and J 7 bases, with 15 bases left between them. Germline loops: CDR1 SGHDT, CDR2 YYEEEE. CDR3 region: CASSSGRGSGYTF. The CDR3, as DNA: TGTGCCAGCAGTTCGGGCAGGGGCAGTGGCTACACCTTC.